The 18 T cell receptor beta chains in this list originate from one sample, sequenced in a study of shared clonotypes between healthy human individuals. CD8 cells classed as naive were CD45RO-negative and positively selected for CCR7, excluding terminally differentiated effector memory CD45RA+ cells. Sequencing was performed with immunoSEQ multiplex PCR; in TCRdb, only in-frame clones are kept and a portion is missing. The repertoire holds over 2 million clones, about 95% seen once, with 1.1% in the top ten. The sequencing sample was made of naive CD8+ T cells sorted from blood. Every receptor here comes from a man aged 18 to 30 in good health.

This chain uses TRBV27 with TRBJ2-7; D remains unclear. This CDR3 comprises 14 residues. V was clipped by 2 bases and J by 5 bases, with 13 bases between them. Germline assignment: CDR1 MNHEY and CDR2 SMNVEV (reference sequence). The CDR3 sequence is CASSLRQARHEQYF. The CDR3 nucleotides read TGTGCCAGCAGTTTAAGACAAGCTCGCCACGAGCAGTACTTC.

The chain is built from TRBV7-6 and TRBJ2-1; D is tentatively TRBD1 or TRBD2 (5 bases each). The CDR3 totals 17 residues. V was shortened by 0 bases and J by 9 bases, with 21 bases between the two germline ends. CDR1 is SGHVS and CDR2 is FNYEAQ in the germline V gene. The CDR3 region is CASSLAPGDAAISEQFF. DNA of the CDR3: TGTGCCAGCAGCTTAGCGCCCGGGGACGCCGCAATCAGTGAGCAGTTCTTC.

Notes on this clone: At one end the junction does not follow the germline gene, possibly because of a read error. V gene TRBV29-1 combines with J gene TRBJ1-1, with unresolved D. The CDR3 runs 12 residues. The germline V gene has CDR1 SQVTM and CDR2 ANQGSEA. The CDR3 sequence is CSAEEGRGEAFF. The CDR3 DNA sequence: TGCAGCGCTGAAGAAGGGAGAGGCGAAGCTTTCTTT.

V gene TRBV6-4 combines with J gene TRBJ2-7; a possible D gene is TRBD2 (5 bases). The V gene's germline CDR1 is MRHNA and CDR2 SNTAGT. The ends were cut back, 2 bases at V and 3 bases at J, with 11 bases in the middle. The CDR3 length is 14 residues. DNA of the CDR3: TGTGCCAGCAGTGACGGGGAACTAGACTACGAGCAGTACTTC. It yields the protein CASSDGELDYEQYF.

A note on this clone: Within the sample, other DNA sequences also encode this same CDR3. The chain employs TRBV7-9 and TRBJ2-2, with 7 bases fitting TRBD1. The CDR3 has 14 residues. Germline CDR1 SEHNR, CDR2 FQNEAQ (reference sequence). Unmatched junction bases numbered 3, after V lost 5 bases and J lost 3 bases. CDR3 bases: TGTGCCAGCAGCCGCGACAGGGACACCGGGGAGCTGTTTTTT. Translating gives CASSRDRDTGELFF. Full variable domain (missing parts from reference TRBV7-9 and TRBJ2-2): DTGVSQNPRHKITKRGQNVTFRCDPISEHNRLYWYRQTLGQGPEFLTYFQNEAQLEKSRLLSDRFSAERPKGSFSTLEIQRTEQGDSAMYLCASSRDRDTGELFFGEGSRLTVL.

The chain employs TRBV6-1 and TRBJ1-4, with D perhaps matching TRBD1 (5 bases). Between the trimmed V and J ends, which lost 8 bases and 4 bases, there was a span of 14 bases. The CDR3 covers 14 residues. Germline V gene lookup returns CDR1 MNHNS and CDR2 SASEGT. Written as DNA, the CDR3 is TGTGCCAGCGGGGGGGGGAACCTTAATGAAAAACTGTTTTTT. Its protein is CASGGGNLNEKLFF.

The chain couples TRBV5-6 to TRBJ2-7; 9 bases are a match to TRBD2. J was trimmed by 0 bases and V by 4 bases; bases with no gene match: 5. This CDR3 is 15 amino acids long. The V gene's germline CDR1 is SGHDT and CDR2 YYEEEE. The CDR3 DNA reads as TGTGCCAGCAGCAGGACTAGCGATAGCTCCTACGAGCAGTACTTC. It encodes CASSRTSDSSYEQYF.

This clone was detected once. The chain joins TRBV5-1 to TRBJ2-7; a weak D match, TRBD1 (5 bases). Between the trimmed V and J ends, which lost 2 bases and 2 bases, there was a span of 11 bases. The CDR3 is 14 residues long. Looked up from germline, CDR1 is SGHRS and CDR2 is YFSETQ. The CDR3: CASSLKDMPYEQYF. Written as DNA, the CDR3 is TGCGCCAGCAGCTTAAAGGACATGCCCTACGAGCAGTACTTC.

The chain couples TRBV30 to TRBJ2-7, with a weak D call TRBD2 (6 bases). The CDR3 has 13 residues. Germline V lookup: CDR1 GTSNPN, CDR2 SVGIG (reference sequence). The V end lost 3 bases, the J end lost 3 bases, and 12 bases lay between the germline ends. The CDR3 DNA follows: TGTGCCTGGAGCGGGGGACGTTTCTACGAGCAGTACTTC. Protein product: CAWSGGRFYEQYF.

V usage is TRBV5-1 and J usage is TRBJ2-5, with 9 nucleotides matching TRBD1. V lost 3 bases, J lost 4 bases, and 13 bases stayed unmatched. CDR3 length: 17 amino acids. The germline gives CDR1 SGHRS, CDR2 YFSETQ. CDR3 region: CASSSTLQGASGETQYF. CDR3 in DNA: TGCGCCAGCAGCTCAACCCTACAGGGGGCAAGTGGAGAGACCCAGTACTTC.

This chain links TRBV14 with TRBJ1-1; TRBD1 might be the D (6 bases). The ends were cut back, 2 bases at V and 4 bases at J, with 11 bases in the middle. The CDR3 extends over 14 amino acids. Per the germline V gene, CDR1 is SGHDN and CDR2 is FVKESK. CDR3 sequence: CASSQFQGLTEAFF. CDR3 bases: TGTGCCAGCAGCCAATTTCAGGGGCTCACTGAAGCTTTCTTT.

This rearrangement joins TRBV19 to TRBJ2-2; no firm D call. V shed 3 bases and J shed 0 bases, with 8 bases lying between them. The CDR3 totals 15 residues. Germline loops: CDR1 LNHDA, CDR2 SQIVND (reference sequence). The CDR3 sequence is CASSIMGSNTGELFF. For the CDR3, the DNA is TGTGCCAGTAGTATTATGGGGTCGAACACCGGGGAGCTGTTTTTT.

The genes are TRBV2 and TRBJ2-5, with 7 bases aligning to TRBD1. V trimming: 6 bases; J trimming: 5 bases; junction bases outside the gene matches: 9. The length of the CDR3 is 14 residues. In germline, CDR1 is SNHLY, CDR2 FYNNEI. Written as DNA, the CDR3 is TGTGCCAGCAGGTCGACAGGGTATGAGGAGACCCAGTACTTC. Translation: CASRSTGYEETQYF.

This CDR3 reads CASKPGQGTYEQYF. CDR3 in DNA: TGTGCCAGCAAGCCGGGACAGGGAACCTACGAGCAGTACTTC. The rearrangement joins TRBV6-5 to TRBJ2-7; 9 bases are shared with TRBD1. CDR1 is MNHEY and CDR2 is SVGAGI in the germline V gene. V shed 7 bases and J 2 bases; nucleotides not matched to a gene: 6. The CDR3 sequence is 14 residues long.

The CDR3 nucleotides read TGTGCCAGCAGTTTCCGACTAGCGGCCGGCTACGAGCAGTACTTC. Translated, it gives CASSFRLAAGYEQYF. The chain recombines TRBV6-1 with TRBJ2-7; TRBD2 matches 9 bases. With V trimmed by 5 bases and J by 3 bases, 8 bases remained unmatched. This CDR3 comprises 15 residues. CDR1 and CDR2 (germline): MNHNS, SASEGT.

This chain uses TRBV9 with TRBJ2-3; 10 positions agree with TRBD2. This CDR3 comprises 16 residues. The V gene's germline CDR1 is SGDLS and CDR2 YYNGEE. V gave up 1 base and J gave up 3 bases; unmatched junction bases: 5. CDR3: CASSVPASGSTDTQYF. CDR3 DNA: TGTGCCAGCAGCGTACCGGCTAGCGGGAGTACAGATACGCAGTATTTT.

Regarding this clone: Other nucleotide sequences from this sample produce the same CDR3. The chain carries TRBV6-1 and TRBJ2-1; TRBD2 might be the D (6 bases). The germline V gene has CDR1 MNHNS and CDR2 SASEGT. The CDR3 sequence is 14 residues long. V lost 3 bases to trimming and J lost 3 bases, with 9 bases between them. CDR3 amino acids: CASSELGGYNEQFF. The CDR3 nucleotides read TGTGCCAGCAGTGAGCTGGGGGGCTACAATGAGCAGTTCTTC.

The chain combines TRBV4-1 with TRBJ2-5; D is tentatively TRBD1 or TRBD2 (5 bases each). V was shortened by 0 bases and J by 7 bases, with 15 bases between the two germline ends. CDR1 is MGHRA, CDR2 YSYEKL, per germline. This CDR3 region has 15 residues. CDR3 region: CASSQDGEGQRTQYF. CDR3 bases: TGCGCCAGCAGCCAAGACGGCGAGGGGCAAAGGACCCAGTACTTC.